This T cell receptor (beta chain) emerged from a study of T cell repertoires in cytomegalovirus infection (dated 2019 in TCRdb). As for the study more broadly: Peptide stimulations targeted recently identified HLA-C-restricted CMV epitopes, whose presentation resists viral immunomodulation, together with well-studied HLA-B-restricted epitopes. Donor HLA type was relevant to the analysis, because carriage of CMV infection together with the matching HLA type was indicated by public TCR beta signatures. The full study reports these points: In both this cohort and an independent roughly 350-donor cohort, the cumulative frequency of public TCR beta family members distinguished carriers of CMV infection plus the relevant HLA type. The ex vivo response was dominated by HLA-C-restricted CMV-specific TCR beta clonotypes, and the single most frequent clonotype in two of eight donors was supplied by these HLA-C-restricted clonotypes.

Reading from cysteine to phenylalanine, the CDR3 counts 21 amino acids. Only the CDR3 DNA is retained, 63 bases long and in frame from the first base. For CDR1 and CDR2, the germline V gene lists SGHTA and FQGNSA. Unmatched junction bases come to 13, with V trimmed by 2 bases and J by 0 bases. This clonotype has at least ten counts. No antigen is known for it. The input lacks base qualities; no much larger clone sits a single base away. This specimen's treatment or condition label, interpreted: in vitro stimulation with specific CMV peptide epitopes to enrich CMV-specific T cells. The instrument was an Illumina HiSeq 1500. Using fastp trimming at Q25 and MiXCR clonotype assembly, TCRdb reanalyzed the public sequencing data and kept in-frame beta chains. Each entry is one CDR3 protein sequence, shown with its most common DNA and genes. For this sample there are under 350,000 distinct CDR3 sequences; around 20% appear just once. The ten largest clones capture approximately 19% of the sample.

The input for sequencing was cultured PBMCs, taken from culture after CMV antigen stimulation. The chain employs TRBV7-2 and TRBJ2-3; 14 junctional bases match TRBD2. This receptor was identified in a human donor in good health (CMV status not recorded). Some clones in this sample may be carry-over from other donors' samples. For the CDR3, the sequence is CASSLTGTSGRVGLSTDTQYF. The nucleotides read TGTGCCAGCAGCTTAACAGGGACTAGCGGGAGAGTTGGGTTGAGCACAGATACGCAGTATTTT.